This TCR beta chain was identified during a study of CD8 T cells in ankylosing spondylitis listed by TCRdb under 2017. For context, the study as a whole: To find TCR variants linked to disease, the study profiled T cell receptor beta repertoires in ankylosing spondylitis patients and healthy donors. The whole study cohort included over a hundred healthy donors and about two dozen ankylosing spondylitis patients. Samples of peripheral blood were taken, and for ankylosing spondylitis patients, synovial fluid was collected as well.

This clonotype turned up a few times. The clone's antigen remains unknown. No clone much larger than this one lies a single base away; base qualities are absent. TCRdb records Illumina HiSeq 2500 as the sequencer. Quantitative 5'-RACE with molecular barcodes was the method used to prepare the TCR beta libraries. The study's own analysis went as follows. A new computational method, built on a probabilistic model of VDJ rearrangement, was used to identify disease-linked TCR variants. TCRdb reran the public reads through fastp at Q25 and MiXCR, keeping productive beta chains. Rows with one shared CDR3 protein collapse into an entry with the most common genes and DNA. TCRdb, rather than the study authors, made the V and J calls. This sample holds some 140,000 distinct CDR3 sequences; more than 15% were observed only once. The top ten clones comprise roughly 30% of the sample. The germline V gene provides CDR1 LGHNA and CDR2 YNFKEQ. From the cysteine through the phenylalanine, the CDR3 covers 14 amino acids. Solely the CDR3 DNA is kept, with 42 bases framed from the first base. The junction carries 9 bases between V and J, which are trimmed by 0 bases and 7 bases respectively.

The paper as a whole reports these results and caveats: The disease-linked clones showed a CD8+ phenotype and occurred at relatively low frequencies in peripheral blood. Some TCR beta motif variants had previously been reported in synovial fluid and blood of reactive arthritis patients, which suggested common disease-initiation mechanisms. Blood from ankylosing spondylitis patients appeared to be characterized by a TCR beta motif composed of about eight highly homologous amino acid variants. The disease-linked clones were reported to be significantly enriched in matched synovial fluid samples from ankylosing spondylitis patients.

The rearranged chain carries TRBV4-2 and TRBJ2-2; the D region possibly corresponds to TRBD2 (5 bases align). Sequencing was performed on blood, either unsorted or a sorted T cell fraction (not recorded which). The source of this sequence is a male donor with ankylosing spondylitis. CDR3 region: CASSQEEGDGELFF. The nucleotide sequence reads TGTGCCAGCAGCCAAGAAGAGGGTGACGGGGAGCTGTTTTTT.